A single sample gave rise to the 17 T cell receptor beta chains below, sequenced in a study of shared clonotypes between healthy human individuals. The table came from immunoSEQ multiplex PCR; TCRdb's copy has only in-frame clones and leaves some out. The sample lists 2 million to 2.5 million clones; less than 95% were seen once. Sequencing was done on a sample of naive CD4+ T cells from PBMCs. Subset described: CD45RA+ positively selected. The receptors come from a man between 18 and 29 years old in good health. Some clones in this sample may be carry-over from other donors' samples.

The chain joins TRBV6-6 to TRBJ1-3, with unresolved D. CDR3 length equals 14 residues. The V gene lost 7 bases and the J gene lost 0 bases, with 10 bases spanning the gap. The germline V gene encodes CDR1 MNHNY and CDR2 SVGAGI (reference sequence). CDR3 protein: CASTSVSSGNTIYF. CDR3 DNA: TGTGCCAGCACCTCAGTGAGCTCTGGAAACACCATATATTTT.

The chain recombines TRBV19 with TRBJ1-5; 7 nucleotides match TRBD1. CDR3 length: 15 residues. J lost 4 bases, V lost 3 bases, and 6 bases had no gene match. From germline, CDR1 is LNHDA and CDR2 SQIVND (reference sequence). CDR3: CASSIRGQLNQPQHF. In nucleotides, the CDR3 is TGTGCCAGTAGTATCCGGGGACAGCTTAATCAGCCCCAGCATTTT.

This clone came up once. The rearrangement links TRBV6-6 to TRBJ1-5, with 7 bases fitting TRBD1. Germline CDR1 and CDR2: MNHNY and SVGAGI (reference sequence). Trimming at V came to 6 bases and at J to 7 bases, leaving 6 bases not matched to a gene. The CDR3 has 13 residues. For the CDR3, the DNA is TGTGCCAGCAGCAGGGGGGATCTACAGCCCCAGCATTTT. Amino acid sequence: CASSRGDLQPQHF.

The V and J genes are TRBV5-1 and TRBJ1-1; D gene ambiguous. This CDR3 has 15 residues. Germline V gene sequence: CDR1 SGHRS, CDR2 YFSETQ. V dropped 3 bases and J dropped 5 bases, with 17 bases sitting between them. CDR3 DNA: TGCGCCAGCAGCTCCGGTGGTCTTCCCCTAACTGAAGCTTTCTTT. Its translation is CASSSGGLPLTEAFF.

The sample holds a few counts of this clone. The chain employs TRBV7-3 and TRBJ1-1, with D possibly TRBD1 on 6 matching bases. Per the germline V gene, CDR1 is SGHTA and CDR2 is FQGTGA. The V end was cut by 5 bases, the J end by 2 bases, with 12 bases between. The CDR3 extends over 14 amino acids. CDR3 protein: CASSIADSNTEAFF. The CDR3 DNA reads as TGTGCCAGCAGCATCGCGGACAGCAACACTGAAGCTTTCTTT. The whole variable domain, filled in from reference TRBV7-3 and TRBJ1-1, reads GAGVSQTPSNKVTEKGKYVELRCDPISGHTALYWYRQSLGQGPEFLIYFQGTGAADDSGLPNDRFFAVRPEGSVSTLKIQRTERGDSAVYLCASSIADSNTEAFFGQGTRLTVV.

The rearrangement uses TRBV18 and TRBJ1-2, with 10 bases aligning to TRBD1. Germline CDR1 KGHSH, CDR2 LQKENI. With 2 bases clipped from V and 4 bases from J, the junction kept 4 bases outside the gene matches. This CDR3 comprises 15 residues. The chain's CDR3 is CASSPSRQGAYGYTF. The CDR3 DNA follows: TGTGCCAGCTCACCATCGAGACAGGGGGCCTATGGCTACACCTTC.

The CDR3 DNA is TGTGCCAGCAGCTTAATGGTGCAACCCTACGAGCAGTACTTC. As protein: CASSLMVQPYEQYF. The chain links TRBV5-4 to TRBJ2-7; D is ambiguous. Germline values: CDR1 SGHNT, CDR2 YYREEE (reference sequence). V was pared by 2 bases and J by 2 bases, with 11 bases between. CDR3 size: 14 residues.

The chain has TRBV10-1 and TRBJ1-1, with no clear D. This CDR3 spans 14 amino acids. Trimming took 3 bases from V and 3 from J, leaving 11 bases between them. Germline V gene sequence: CDR1 WNHNN, CDR2 SYGVQD (reference sequence). CDR3 sequence (DNA): TGCGCCAGCAGTGACTCGGCGGCGGACACTGAAGCTTTCTTT. This codes for CASSDSAADTEAFF.

This chain connects TRBV18 to TRBJ2-1; TRBD2 is a possible D gene (6 bases). Per germline, CDR1 KGHSH and CDR2 LQKENI. V was shortened by 2 bases and J by 2 bases, with 19 bases between the two germline ends. The CDR3 consists of 18 residues. The CDR3 DNA sequence: TGTGCCAGCTCACCAGCAGGCGGGACTTTCGTAACCTACAATGAGCAGTTCTTC. This codes for CASSPAGGTFVTYNEQFF. Full variable domain (outside the CDR3, taken from reference TRBV18 and TRBJ2-1): NAGVMQNPRHLVRRRGQEARLRCSPMKGHSHVYWYRQLPEEGLKFMVYLQKENIIDESGMPKERFSAEFPKEGPSILRIQQVVRGDSAAYFCASSPAGGTFVTYNEQFFGPGTRLTVL.

A note on this clone: Other DNA sequences in this sample translate to the same CDR3. This chain links TRBV7-2 with TRBJ1-5, with D perhaps TRBD1 (5 bases). The CDR3 covers 14 residues. Deletions cut 2 bases from V and 4 bases from J, with 9 bases between. Germline V gene lookup returns CDR1 SGHTA and CDR2 FQGNSA. This chain's CDR3 is CASSLRGGNQPQHF. For the CDR3, the DNA is TGTGCCAGCAGCTTAAGGGGCGGAAATCAGCCCCAGCATTTT.

This clone was detected only once. The CDR3 DNA reads TGCGCCAGCAGCTTGGCTGGTAGCTTTACCGAGCAGTACTTC. Its translation: CASSLAGSFTEQYF. The chain couples TRBV5-1 to TRBJ2-7; no firm D call. CDR1 and CDR2 from the germline V gene are SGHRS and YFSETQ. The CDR3 is made up of 14 amino acids. The V and J ends lost 0 bases and 6 bases respectively, with 13 bases between them. Looking up the rest from reference TRBV5-1 and TRBJ2-7 gives the full variable domain: KAGVTQTPRYLIKTRGQQVTLSCSPISGHRSVSWYQQTPGQGLQFLFEYFSETQRNKGNFPGRFSGRQFSNSRSEMNVSTLELGDSALYLCASSLAGSFTEQYFGPGTRLTVT.

The V call is TRBV6-5, the J call TRBJ2-5, with TRBD1 identical over 8 bases. Unmatched junction bases numbered 3, after V lost 1 base and J lost 5 bases. The CDR3 consists of 14 residues. Germline-derived CDR1 and CDR2 are MNHEY and SVGAGI. CDR3 sequence reads: CASSYLDRVETQYF. Written as DNA, the CDR3 is TGTGCCAGCAGTTACTTGGACAGGGTTGAGACCCAGTACTTC.

The chain uses TRBV15 and TRBJ1-4; 7 bases align to TRBD1. The V gene end was trimmed by 4 bases and the J gene end by 4 bases; junction bases not matched to a gene: 3. The CDR3 contains 14 residues. The germline CDR1 and CDR2 sequences are LNHNV and YYDKDF (reference sequence). The CDR3 DNA reads as TGTGCCACCAGCACCGGGACAGTTAATGAAAAACTGTTTTTT. This encodes CATSTGTVNEKLFF.

This rearrangement joins TRBV9 to TRBJ2-3; D possibly corresponds to TRBD2 (6 bases). From germline, CDR1 is SGDLS and CDR2 YYNGEE. The CDR3 length is 14 residues. Trimming took off 4 bases at V and 4 bases at J, with 13 bases between the two ends. CDR3 bases: TGTGCCAGCAGCTTAAGCCCGGGGGCAGATACGCAGTATTTT. Translation gives CASSLSPGADTQYF.

The chain recombines TRBV5-1 with TRBJ2-5, with D perhaps matching TRBD1 (7 bases). The germline CDR1 and CDR2 sequences are SGHRS and YFSETQ. V lost 4 bases and J 5 bases, leaving 18 bases between the germline ends. The CDR3 consists of 15 residues. CDR3 bases: TGCGCCAGCAGCCCCATCGCGGGACAGCTCGAGACCCAGTACTTC. It codes for CASSPIAGQLETQYF.

The chain employs TRBV5-4 and TRBJ2-4; tentatively, D is TRBD2 (5 bases). The germline V gene has CDR1 SGHNT and CDR2 YYREEE (reference sequence). This CDR3 comprises 16 residues. Trimming removed 2 bases at V and 1 base at J, with 13 bases between. The CDR3 nucleotides read TGTGCCAGCAGCTTTGATGCTCCGGGGGCCAAAAACATTCAGTACTTC. It translates to CASSFDAPGAKNIQYF.

Points on this clone: This same CDR3 is encoded by further DNA sequences in the sample. The rearrangement joins TRBV28 to TRBJ1-5; 12 bases match TRBD1. V lost 5 bases and J lost 6; bases outside the gene matches: 2. The CDR3 spans 14 residues. Germline V lookup: CDR1 MDHEN, CDR2 SYDVKM. The CDR3 DNA reads as TGTGCCAGCAGTGGGACAGGGGGCGGTCAGCCCCAGCATTTT. Amino acids: CASSGTGGGQPQHF.